The next 30 T cell receptor beta chains were all read from a single sample in a study of response to subunit inactivated influenza vaccine. One entry per CDR3 protein results from TCRdb running MiXCR on the RT-PCR reads. This table holds 200,000 to 300,000 distinct CDR3 sequences, 12% found once. The material sequenced was non-naive T cells sorted from PBMCs, taken 14 days before vaccination. These receptors were collected from a man between 50 and 59 years old who received an inactivated influenza vaccine.

This clonotype was counted a few times. The V call is TRBV28, the J call TRBJ2-3, with TRBD2 matching over 10 bases. Germline CDR1 and CDR2: MDHEN and SYDVKM. With 7 bases clipped from V and 3 bases from J, the junction kept 10 bases outside the gene matches. The CDR3 is 16 amino acids. CDR3 nucleotide sequence: TGTGCCAGCAAACGTCTAGCGGGAGTGGGGACAGATACGCAGTATTTT. This gives the protein CASKRLAGVGTDTQYF.

This clonotype was detected only a few times. The V gene is TRBV14, the J gene TRBJ2-5; 7 bases align to TRBD2. The CDR3 runs 15 residues. CDR1 is SGHDN and CDR2 is FVKESK in the germline V gene. With 0 bases clipped from V and 5 bases from J, the junction kept 6 bases outside the gene matches. CDR3 loop: CASSQDWTRAETQYF. CDR3 coding DNA: TGTGCCAGCAGCCAAGACTGGACTAGGGCGGAGACCCAGTACTTC.

CDR3 nucleotides: TGCGCCAGCAGCTTGGCACAGGGGGCAGATACGCAGTATTTT. Translation: CASSLAQGADTQYF. The chain employs TRBV5-1 and TRBJ2-3, with 8 bases identical to TRBD1. J was trimmed by 4 bases and V by 0 bases; bases with no gene match: 1. The CDR3 has 14 residues. CDR1 is SGHRS and CDR2 is YFSETQ in the germline V gene.

Notes on this clonotype: With a much larger clone just one base away, this may be a read error. The gene calls are TRBV12-3 or TRBV12-4 and TRBJ2-1; TRBD2 matches 11 bases. The CDR3 runs to 11 residues. This chain's CDR3 is CAGSLAGGKFF. In DNA form, the CDR3 reads TGTGCCGGCAGTTTAGCGGGAGGGAAGTTCTTC.

This clonotype was seen at least ten times. The rearrangement links TRBV12-3 or TRBV12-4 to TRBJ2-7; a weak D match, TRBD1 (6 bases). The CDR3 has 13 residues. V lost 6 bases and J lost 6, with 15 bases in between. CDR3 residues: CASSQQTGGEQYF. Here the CDR3 DNA reads TGTGCCAGCAGCCAACAGACAGGTGGCGAGCAGTACTTC.

This chain joins TRBV29-1 and TRBJ1-2, with 9 bases matching TRBD1. Losses at the gene ends were 7 bases for V and 6 bases for J; bases not matched to a gene: 9. Germline V CDR1 and CDR2: SQVTM, ANQGSEA. The CDR3 contains 13 residues. The CDR3 loop is CSASGTGINGYTF. Here the CDR3 DNA reads TGCAGCGCCTCCGGGACAGGGATCAATGGCTACACCTTC.

This sequence joins TRBV11-2 and TRBJ2-7, with 14 positions matching TRBD2. Losses at the gene ends were 5 bases for V and 0 bases for J; bases not matched to a gene: 3. This CDR3 has 16 residues. Germline lookup yields CDR1 SGHAT and CDR2 FQNNGV. CDR3 residues: CASSRTSGGNSYEQYF. The CDR3 DNA follows: TGTGCCAGCAGCCGGACTAGCGGGGGGAACTCCTACGAGCAGTACTTC.

At least ten counts were recorded for this clonotype. This chain connects TRBV9 to TRBJ2-2, with 10 bases identical to TRBD2. J gave up 2 bases and V 4 bases, and 11 bases lay outside the gene matches. The CDR3 runs to 18 residues. The germline CDR1 and CDR2 sequences are SGDLS and YYNGEE. Written as DNA, the CDR3 is TGTGCCAGCAGCACAAGCCTCGGACTAGCGGCTAACACCGGGGAGCTGTTTTTT. Amino acid sequence: CASSTSLGLAANTGELFF.

The V gene is TRBV6-4, the J gene TRBJ2-1; 7 nucleotides agree with TRBD2. CDR3 size: 13 residues. The V gene end was trimmed by 6 bases and the J gene end by 8 bases; junction bases not matched to a gene: 7. Germline CDR1 MRHNA, CDR2 SNTAGT. The CDR3 loop reads CASSPLATDEQFF. CDR3 DNA: TGTGCCAGCAGCCCACTAGCGACCGATGAGCAGTTCTTC.

This clonotype was counted between two and nine times. The chain is built from TRBV4-3 and TRBJ2-3, with TRBD2 matching 7 bases. Trimming removed 0 bases from V and 5 bases from J; junction bases left unmatched: 2. The germline gives CDR1 LGHNA, CDR2 YSLEER. This CDR3 has 14 amino acids. This CDR3 reads CASSQDGGVDTQYF. CDR3 nucleotide sequence: TGCGCCAGCAGCCAAGATGGGGGGGTAGATACGCAGTATTTT.

This clonotype occurred many times. The rearrangement joins TRBV2 to TRBJ2-2; weak D call: TRBD2 (5 bases). This CDR3 has 13 residues. Trimming took 6 bases from V and 1 from J, leaving 6 bases between them. The germline V gene encodes CDR1 SNHLY and CDR2 FYNNEI. The CDR3 nucleotides are TGTGCCAGCAGCGGACTGAACACCGGGGAGCTGTTTTTT. Translating it yields CASSGLNTGELFF.

This clonotype was seen a handful of times. This chain connects TRBV11-1 to TRBJ2-1; 12 positions match TRBD2. The CDR3 runs 16 residues. J was trimmed by 3 bases and V by 5 bases; bases with no gene match: 5. Germline-derived CDR1 and CDR2 are SGHAT and FQDESV (reference sequence). The CDR3 region is CASSKGLAGFYNEQFF. As DNA, the CDR3 is TGTGCCAGCAGCAAAGGACTAGCGGGGTTCTACAATGAGCAGTTCTTC.

In this sample, this clonotype turned up a few times. The chain joins TRBV3-1 to TRBJ2-3; TRBD2 aligns across 9 bases. With V trimmed by 4 bases and J by 5 bases, 4 bases remained unmatched. This CDR3 spans 14 amino acids. Germline CDR1 LGHDT, CDR2 YNNKEL (reference sequence). This CDR3 reads CASSRTSAGDTQYF. DNA for the CDR3: TGTGCCAGCAGCCGGACTAGCGCCGGAGATACGCAGTATTTT.

This clonotype was seen ten or more times. V and J are TRBV7-9 and TRBJ2-7; the D call may be TRBD1 or TRBD2 (5 bases each). This CDR3 contains 11 residues. Germline lookup yields CDR1 SEHNR and CDR2 FQNEAQ (reference sequence). V was trimmed by 2 bases and J by 7 bases, leaving 6 bases between them. The DNA for the CDR3 is TGTGCCAGCAGCTTATGGGGGGAGCAGTACTTC. Residues: CASSLWGEQYF.

This clonotype showed up just a few times. This sequence joins TRBV5-5 and TRBJ2-7; 7 positions agree with TRBD1. CDR1 is SGHKS, CDR2 YYEKEE, per germline (reference sequence). Trimming cost V 4 bases and J 3 bases; bases outside gene matches: 10. The CDR3 extends over 15 amino acids. CDR3 nucleotide sequence: TGTGCCAGCAGCCAAGTTTGGGACAGAAGCTACGAGCAGTACTTC. This gives the protein CASSQVWDRSYEQYF. The full variable domain, its missing parts supplied by reference TRBV5-5 and TRBJ2-7, is DAGVTQSPTHLIKTRGQQVTLRCSPISGHKSVSWYQQVLGQGPQFIFQYYEKEERGRGNFPDRFSARQFPNYSSELNVNALLLGDSALYLCASSQVWDRSYEQYFGPGTRLTVT.

The J gene is TRBJ1-1, the V gene TRBV5-1; tentative D call: TRBD1 (5 bases). Germline lookup yields CDR1 SGHRS and CDR2 YFSETQ. This CDR3 is 17 amino acids long. Trimming stripped 3 bases from V and 4 bases from J, with 22 bases between. CDR3 nucleotide sequence: TGCGCCAGCAGCTCGCAACCCTCCGGGACCGGGGGCACTGAAGCTTTCTTT. This translates into CASSSQPSGTGGTEAFF.

The chain has TRBV20-1 and TRBJ2-7, with 7 bases matching TRBD1. The CDR3 is 14 residues long. The ends lost 5 bases at V and 3 bases at J; junction bases unmatched: 10. Germline-derived CDR1 and CDR2 are DFQATT and SNEGSKA (reference sequence). This CDR3 is CSAPALRDSYEQYF. The CDR3 nucleotides are TGCAGTGCTCCCGCCCTCCGGGACAGCTACGAGCAGTACTTC.

The rearrangement uses TRBV7-9 and TRBJ2-3; the D gene is possibly TRBD2 (6 bases). V lost 3 bases to trimming and J lost 5 bases, with 15 bases between them. The CDR3 has 15 residues. Germline CDR1 reads SEHNR; CDR2 reads FQNEAQ (reference sequence). This chain's CDR3 is CASSFDWRALDTQYF. CDR3 sequence (DNA): TGTGCCAGCAGCTTCGACTGGAGGGCCCTAGATACGCAGTATTTT. Full variable domain (remainder filled in from reference TRBV7-9 and TRBJ2-3): DTGVSQNPRHKITKRGQNVTFRCDPISEHNRLYWYRQTLGQGPEFLTYFQNEAQLEKSRLLSDRFSAERPKGSFSTLEIQRTEQGDSAMYLCASSFDWRALDTQYFGPGTRLTVL.

This clonotype was observed many times. The chain combines TRBV28 with TRBJ2-3, with 8 bases aligning to TRBD1. The CDR3 runs to 17 residues. In germline, CDR1 is MDHEN, CDR2 SYDVKM. V shed 5 bases, J shed 5 bases, and the junction held 15 bases outside the gene matches. CDR3 coding DNA: TGTGCCAGCAGTGAAGCCCTCGGGACAGGCAACCAAGATACGCAGTATTTT. Its protein product is CASSEALGTGNQDTQYF.

This clonotype was seen many times. The chain is built from TRBV13 and TRBJ2-7; 10 nucleotides line up with TRBD1. J lost 4 bases, V lost 2 bases, and 8 bases had no gene match. The CDR3 has 16 amino acids. CDR1 is PRHDT and CDR2 is FYEKMQ in the germline V gene (reference sequence). CDR3 bases: TGTGCCAGCAGCTTATTTAGGGACAGGGGTAAATACGAGCAGTACTTC. This codes for CASSLFRDRGKYEQYF.

Ten or more counts support this clonotype. This rearrangement joins TRBV4-3 to TRBJ2-7; D might be TRBD1 or TRBD2, each matching 5 bases. Trimming took 1 base from V and 6 from J, leaving 13 bases between them. The CDR3 extends over 14 amino acids. Germline loops: CDR1 LGHNA, CDR2 YSLEER. The CDR3 here is CASSQGAGSGEQYF. The DNA for the CDR3 is TGCGCCAGCAGCCAAGGGGCAGGGAGCGGCGAGCAGTACTTC.

This clonotype has just a few counts. The J gene is TRBJ2-2, the V gene TRBV15, with D unclear. Trimming took 1 base from V and 8 from J, leaving 8 bases between them. The CDR3 is 13 amino acids. Germline V gene data show CDR1 as LNHNV and CDR2 as YYDKDF (reference sequence). The CDR3 DNA reads as TGTGCCACCAGCAGAGGGGTATCTGGGGAGCTGTTTTTT. Translating it yields CATSRGVSGELFF.

The V and J genes are TRBV2 and TRBJ1-5; D is uncertain. Germline lookup yields CDR1 SNHLY and CDR2 FYNNEI. The CDR3 length is 13 residues. V was cut by 6 bases and J by 7 bases, with 13 bases left in between. This CDR3 is CASRKLGYQPQHF. In DNA, the CDR3 is TGTGCCAGCAGGAAGCTCGGATACCAGCCCCAGCATTTT.

This clonotype was seen at least ten times. The CDR3 DNA follows: TGTGCCAGCAGCCTAGGGACTAGCGGAGATACGCAGTATTTT. It encodes CASSLGTSGDTQYF. V gene TRBV7-2 combines with J gene TRBJ2-3; 11 nucleotides align to TRBD2. Unmatched junction bases numbered 3, after V lost 5 bases and J lost 5 bases. Germline CDR1 is SGHTA and CDR2 is FQGNSA. The CDR3 length is 14 residues.

Only a few counts were recorded for this clonotype. The J gene is TRBJ2-7, the V gene TRBV11-2, with D uncertain. This CDR3 is 17 amino acids long. V lost 0 bases to trimming and J lost 2 bases, with 17 bases between them. From germline, CDR1 is SGHAT and CDR2 FQNNGV. The CDR3 coding sequence is TGTGCCAGCAGCTTAGATCCTCTTTACACGTTAACCTACGAGCAGTACTTC. Protein: CASSLDPLYTLTYEQYF.

Only a few counts were recorded for this clonotype. The genes are TRBV12-3 or TRBV12-4 and TRBJ1-2; D gene unclear. V lost 1 base and J lost 2, with 5 bases in between. This CDR3 comprises 13 residues. CDR3 amino acids: CASSLEPNYGYTF. CDR3 DNA sequence: TGTGCCAGCAGTTTAGAACCGAACTATGGCTACACCTTC.

This clonotype was detected ten times or more. The chain couples TRBV27 to TRBJ1-1; 12 bases align to TRBD1. This CDR3 comprises 15 residues. The germline gives CDR1 MNHEY, CDR2 SMNVEV (reference sequence). V lost 8 bases, J lost 4 bases, and 8 bases stayed unmatched. In nucleotides, the CDR3 is TGTGCCAGCTGGCGGGACAGGGGGCGCATCACTGAAGCTTTCTTT. It is translated as CASWRDRGRITEAFF.

The table lists this clonotype with a few counts. The chain couples TRBV9 to TRBJ2-7; no firm D call. The CDR3 spans 14 residues. CDR1 SGDLS and CDR2 YYNGEE come from the germline V gene. V lost 2 bases and J 0 bases, leaving 9 bases between the germline ends. The CDR3 is CASSVNMNSYEQYF. CDR3 DNA: TGTGCCAGCAGCGTCAACATGAACTCCTACGAGCAGTACTTC.

This clonotype was seen more than once but under ten times. This chain uses TRBV4-2 with TRBJ1-4; 9 bases are a match to TRBD1. J was trimmed by 2 bases and V by 0 bases; bases with no gene match: 4. CDR1 and CDR2 from the germline V gene are LGHNA and YNFKEQ. This CDR3 region has 17 residues. The CDR3 DNA reads TGTGCCAGCAGCCAAGAGGGGACAGGGAGGACTAATGAAAAACTGTTTTTT. It is translated as CASSQEGTGRTNEKLFF.

In its sample, this clonotype was seen a few times. The chain has TRBV7-3 and TRBJ1-1; D may be TRBD1 (6 bases). This CDR3 comprises 15 residues. With 5 bases removed from V and 0 bases from J, the gap between germline ends came to 13 bases. From germline, CDR1 is SGHTA and CDR2 FQGTGA. The CDR3: CASSQGGLMNTEAFF. The CDR3, as DNA: TGTGCCAGCAGCCAAGGGGGACTGATGAACACTGAAGCTTTCTTT. Looking up the rest from reference TRBV7-3 and TRBJ1-1 gives the full variable domain: GAGVSQTPSNKVTEKGKYVELRCDPISGHTALYWYRQSLGQGPEFLIYFQGTGAADDSGLPNDRFFAVRPEGSVSTLKIQRTERGDSAVYLCASSQGGLMNTEAFFGQGTRLTVV.